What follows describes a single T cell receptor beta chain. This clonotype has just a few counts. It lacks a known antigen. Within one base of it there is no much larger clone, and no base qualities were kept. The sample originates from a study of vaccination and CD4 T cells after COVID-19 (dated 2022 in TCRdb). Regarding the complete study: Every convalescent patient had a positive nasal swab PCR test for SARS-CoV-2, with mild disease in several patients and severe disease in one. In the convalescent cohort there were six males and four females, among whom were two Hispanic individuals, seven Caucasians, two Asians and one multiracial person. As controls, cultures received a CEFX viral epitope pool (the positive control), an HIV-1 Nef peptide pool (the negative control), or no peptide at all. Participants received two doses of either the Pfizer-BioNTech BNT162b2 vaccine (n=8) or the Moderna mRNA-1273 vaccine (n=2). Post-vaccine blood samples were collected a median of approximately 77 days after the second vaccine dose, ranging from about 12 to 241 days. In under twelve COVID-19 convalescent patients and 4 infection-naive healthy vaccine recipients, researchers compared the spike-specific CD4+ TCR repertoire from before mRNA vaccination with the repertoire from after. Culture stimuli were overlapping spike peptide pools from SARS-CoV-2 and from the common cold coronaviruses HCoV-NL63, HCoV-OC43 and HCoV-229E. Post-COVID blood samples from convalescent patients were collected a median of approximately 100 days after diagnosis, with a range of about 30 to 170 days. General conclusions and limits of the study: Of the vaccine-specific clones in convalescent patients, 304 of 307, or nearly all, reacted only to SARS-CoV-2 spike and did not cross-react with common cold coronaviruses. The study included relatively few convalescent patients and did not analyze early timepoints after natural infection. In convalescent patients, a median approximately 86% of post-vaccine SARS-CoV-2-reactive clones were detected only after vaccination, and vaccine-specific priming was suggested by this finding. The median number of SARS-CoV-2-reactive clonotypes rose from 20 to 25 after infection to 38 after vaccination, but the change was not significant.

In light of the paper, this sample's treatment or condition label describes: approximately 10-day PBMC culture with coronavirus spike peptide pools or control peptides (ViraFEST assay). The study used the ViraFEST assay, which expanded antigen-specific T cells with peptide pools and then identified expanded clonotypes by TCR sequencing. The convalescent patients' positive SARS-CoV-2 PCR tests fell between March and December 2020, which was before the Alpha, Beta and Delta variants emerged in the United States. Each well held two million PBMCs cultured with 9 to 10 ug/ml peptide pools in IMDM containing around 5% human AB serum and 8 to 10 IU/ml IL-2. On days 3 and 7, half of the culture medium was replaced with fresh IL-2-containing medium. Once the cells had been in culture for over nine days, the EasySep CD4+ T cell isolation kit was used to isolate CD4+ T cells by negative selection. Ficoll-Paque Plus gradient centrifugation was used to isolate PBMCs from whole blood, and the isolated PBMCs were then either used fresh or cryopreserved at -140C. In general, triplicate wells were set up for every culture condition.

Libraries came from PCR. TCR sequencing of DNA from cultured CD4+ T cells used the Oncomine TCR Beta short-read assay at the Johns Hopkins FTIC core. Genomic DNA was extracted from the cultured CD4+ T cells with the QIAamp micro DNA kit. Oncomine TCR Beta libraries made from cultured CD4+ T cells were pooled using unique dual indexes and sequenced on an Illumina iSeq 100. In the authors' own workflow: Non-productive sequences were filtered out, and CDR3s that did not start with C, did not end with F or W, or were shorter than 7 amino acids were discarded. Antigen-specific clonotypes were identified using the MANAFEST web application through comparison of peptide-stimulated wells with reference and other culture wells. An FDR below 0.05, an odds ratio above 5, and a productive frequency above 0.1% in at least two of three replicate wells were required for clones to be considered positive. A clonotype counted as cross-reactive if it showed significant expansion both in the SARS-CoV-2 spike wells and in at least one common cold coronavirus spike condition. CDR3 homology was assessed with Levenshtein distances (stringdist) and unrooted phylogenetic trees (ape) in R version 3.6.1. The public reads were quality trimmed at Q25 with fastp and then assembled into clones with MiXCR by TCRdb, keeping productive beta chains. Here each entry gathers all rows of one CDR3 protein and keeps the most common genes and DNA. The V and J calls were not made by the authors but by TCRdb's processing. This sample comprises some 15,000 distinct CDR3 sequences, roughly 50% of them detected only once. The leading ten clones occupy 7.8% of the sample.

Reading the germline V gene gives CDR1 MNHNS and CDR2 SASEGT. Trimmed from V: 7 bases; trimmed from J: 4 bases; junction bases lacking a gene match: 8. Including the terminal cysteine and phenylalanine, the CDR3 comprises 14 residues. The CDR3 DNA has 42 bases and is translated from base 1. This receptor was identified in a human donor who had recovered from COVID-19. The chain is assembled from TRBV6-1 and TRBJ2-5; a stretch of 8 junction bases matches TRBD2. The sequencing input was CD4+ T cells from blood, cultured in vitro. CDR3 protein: CASTEAGVGETQYF. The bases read TGTGCCAGCACCGAAGCGGGAGTTGGAGAGACCCAGTACTTC.